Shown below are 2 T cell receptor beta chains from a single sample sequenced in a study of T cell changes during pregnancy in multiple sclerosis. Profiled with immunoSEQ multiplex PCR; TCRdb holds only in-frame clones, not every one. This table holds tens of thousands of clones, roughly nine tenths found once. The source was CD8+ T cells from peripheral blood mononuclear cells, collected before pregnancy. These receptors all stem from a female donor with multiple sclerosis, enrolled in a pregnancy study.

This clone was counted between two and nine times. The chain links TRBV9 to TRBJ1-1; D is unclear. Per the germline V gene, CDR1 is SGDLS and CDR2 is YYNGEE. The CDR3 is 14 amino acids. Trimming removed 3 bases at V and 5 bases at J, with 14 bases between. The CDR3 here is CASSGQEELTEAFF. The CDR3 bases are TGTGCCAGCAGCGGGCAGGAAGAATTGACTGAAGCTTTCTTT.

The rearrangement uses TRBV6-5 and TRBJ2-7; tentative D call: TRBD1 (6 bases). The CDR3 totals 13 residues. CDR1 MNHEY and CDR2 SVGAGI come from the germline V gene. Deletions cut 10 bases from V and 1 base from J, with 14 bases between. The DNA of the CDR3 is TGTGCCACCTCTCAGGGGTCGTCCTACGAGCAGTACTTC. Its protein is CATSQGSSYEQYF.